This T cell receptor beta chain was captured in a study of blood T cell repertoires in COVID-19. Study background: Samples of COVID-19 (acute and convalescent) were obtained from the United States, Italy and Spain. PBMCs, B-cell-depleted T cells, or T cells were the source of the cDNA or gDNA that made up the material.

Original methodology: Using reference gene primer amplification, nucleated cell counts were estimated. TCRdb's table, derived via immunoSEQ multiplex PCR, lists solely in-frame clones and lacks some. The V and J calls and clone size were taken over from that table, and D and trimming were inferred from the DNA. The sample has about 280,000 clones; 70% to 90% are singletons. Trimming removed 0 bases from V and 8 bases from J; junction bases left unmatched: 3. The CDR3 extends over 14 amino acids. In germline, CDR1 is SGHRS, CDR2 YFSETQ. The chain employs TRBV5-1 and TRBJ2-3; 10 positions agree with TRBD1. This receptor was taken from a woman aged 30 to 39 who had recovered from COVID-19. Sequencing input: peripheral blood. The CDR3 loop is CASSLGTGGLTQYF. CDR3 bases: TGCGCCAGCAGCTTGGGGACAGGGGGGCTTACGCAGTATTTT.